A few counts support the clone carrying this TCR beta chain. Trimming took 4 bases from V and 6 from J; bases not matched to a gene: 12. Per the germline V gene, CDR1 is MNHEY and CDR2 is SVGAGI. The CDR3 contains 16 residues. These data are taken from a study of cytomegalovirus exposure and HLA in healthy donors. The overall study: From 190 million or so T cells, an earlier analysis saw roughly 100 million unique TCR beta sequences. From donors who were HLA-typed, an early data release held 80 million to 85 million unique TCRs.

This PCR relied on a set of 60 Vbeta primers and 13 Jbeta primers. Assay used: immunoSEQ multiplex PCR; TCRdb lists only in-frame clones, some missing. The table records approximately 140,000 clones, about 79% of them present only once. Sample: PBMCs. The chain joins TRBV6-5 to TRBJ1-5; 7 bases align to TRBD1. The TCR sequence derives from a man aged 35 to 55 in good health and CMV-seropositive. As DNA, the CDR3 is TGTGCCAGCAGTTTAGGAGGCAGGGGGTCAGGTCAGCCCCAGCATTTT. Amino acids: CASSLGGRGSGQPQHF.